The 26 T cell receptor beta chains below were found in one sample sequenced in a study of cytomegalovirus exposure and HLA in healthy donors. The study ran its PCR with 60 Vbeta and 13 Jbeta primers. Using immunoSEQ multiplex PCR, the repertoire was profiled, and TCRdb retains in-frame clones only, with some absent. The profile covers 140,000 to 150,000 clones, with 8.5% to 10% appearing a single time and 1.5% to 2% taken by the ten largest. The material sequenced was PBMCs. Every receptor here comes from a man in his fifties or sixties in good health and CMV-seronegative.

CDR3 residues: CASSQGTGTQETQYF. DNA for the CDR3: TGTGCCAGCAGCCAAGGGACTGGCACCCAAGAGACCCAGTACTTC. The chain couples TRBV7-9 to TRBJ2-5, with a possible D match to TRBD2 (6 bases). Germline CDR1 reads SEHNR; CDR2 reads FQNEAQ (reference sequence). This CDR3 comprises 15 residues. V was shortened by 5 bases and J by 1 base, with 14 bases between the two germline ends.

This chain uses TRBV7-6 with TRBJ2-3, with 11 bases fitting TRBD2. The CDR3 has 16 amino acids. Germline V lookup: CDR1 SGHVS, CDR2 FNYEAQ. The ends lost 5 bases at V and 5 bases at J; junction bases unmatched: 9. The CDR3 bases are TGTGCCAGCAGCCTTGGGGCTAGCGGGGGGCTAGATACGCAGTATTTT. Protein sequence: CASSLGASGGLDTQYF.

V and J are TRBV28 and TRBJ1-1; tentatively, D is TRBD1 (5 bases). Germline V gives CDR1 MDHEN, CDR2 SYDVKM. The V gene lost 6 bases and the J gene lost 1 base, with 15 bases spanning the gap. This CDR3 is 15 amino acids long. The DNA of the CDR3 is TGTGCCAGCAGGAAACAGGACACTCAGAACACTGAAGCTTTCTTT. Translated, it gives CASRKQDTQNTEAFF.

This clone showed up just a few times. V usage is TRBV4-1 and J usage is TRBJ1-6, with 8 bases fitting TRBD1. The V gene's germline CDR1 is MGHRA and CDR2 YSYEKL. The J segment lost 10 bases and the V segment lost 2 bases, leaving 7 bases of the junction unmatched. The CDR3 totals 15 residues. The CDR3 sequence: CASSQPTGEYSPLHF. CDR3 in DNA: TGCGCCAGCAGCCAACCGACAGGGGAATACTCACCCCTCCACTTT.

The chain carries TRBV6-1 and TRBJ2-4; D gene ambiguous. Germline CDR1 MNHNS, CDR2 SASEGT. This CDR3 is 14 amino acids long. Deletions cut 8 bases from V and 1 base from J, with 12 bases between. The chain's CDR3 is CASLIVGAKNIQYF. The CDR3 nucleotides are TGTGCCAGCCTTATCGTCGGGGCCAAAAACATTCAGTACTTC.

This clone was picked up a small number of times. The rearrangement joins TRBV19 to TRBJ1-5; D may be TRBD1 (5 bases). V lost 6 bases and J 7 bases, leaving 19 bases between the germline ends. The germline gives CDR1 LNHDA, CDR2 SQIVND (reference sequence). This CDR3 comprises 15 residues. Here the CDR3 DNA reads TGTGCCAGTAGGAAGGGGCAGATAGCAAACCAGCCCCAGCATTTT. Encoded protein: CASRKGQIANQPQHF.

This sequence joins TRBV7-3 and TRBJ2-3; D is perhaps TRBD1 (6 bases). Trimming took 3 bases from V and 3 from J, leaving 16 bases between them. The CDR3 consists of 16 residues. The germline gives CDR1 SGHTA, CDR2 FQGTGA. This CDR3 is CASSFTGQLSTDTQYF. The CDR3 DNA sequence: TGTGCCAGCAGCTTTACCGGACAGCTCAGTACAGATACGCAGTATTTT.

The rearrangement links TRBV15 to TRBJ2-6; the D gene is possibly TRBD1 (6 bases). Trimming removed 3 bases at V and 0 bases at J, with 12 bases between. This CDR3 comprises 17 residues. The V gene's germline CDR1 is LNHNV and CDR2 YYDKDF (reference sequence). CDR3 residues: CATSRYGQPSGANVLTF. The CDR3 nucleotides read TGTGCCACCAGCAGGTATGGACAGCCCTCTGGGGCCAACGTCCTGACTTTC.

The chain links TRBV28 to TRBJ2-1, with 14 bases identical to TRBD2. The germline CDR1 and CDR2 sequences are MDHEN and SYDVKM. The CDR3 contains 22 residues. The V and J ends lost 4 bases and 1 base, in that order; junction bases with no gene match: 18. The CDR3 sequence: CASSSTGRGGLAGVRSYNEQFF. The CDR3 nucleotides read TGTGCCAGCAGTTCAACTGGTAGAGGGGGACTAGCGGGAGTCAGGTCCTACAATGAGCAGTTCTTC.

This sequence joins TRBV13 and TRBJ1-2; D is undetermined. This CDR3 comprises 14 residues. Germline V gene sequence: CDR1 PRHDT, CDR2 FYEKMQ (reference sequence). V lost 3 bases, J lost 8 bases, and 16 bases lay in between. This CDR3 is CASSLQGDRFGYTF. In DNA, the CDR3 is TGTGCCAGCAGCTTGCAAGGAGATCGGTTCGGCTACACCTTC.

V usage is TRBV11-2 and J usage is TRBJ1-1, with a tentative D call TRBD1 (5 bases). Germline V CDR1 and CDR2: SGHAT, FQNNGV. The V end was cut by 1 base, the J end by 3 bases, with 9 bases between. This CDR3 is built from 14 residues. CDR3 nucleotide sequence: TGTGCCAGCAGCTTAGTTGGGGGGGACACTGAAGCTTTCTTT. Its protein product is CASSLVGGDTEAFF. Full variable domain (rest looked up from reference TRBV11-2 and TRBJ1-1): EAGVAQSPRYKIIEKRQSVAFWCNPISGHATLYWYQQILGQGPKLLIQFQNNGVVDDSQLPKDRFSAERLKGVDSTLKIQPAKLEDSAVYLCASSLVGGDTEAFFGQGTRLTVV.

This chain connects TRBV4-2 to TRBJ1-1, with 7 nucleotides matching TRBD1. The CDR3 is made up of 15 amino acids. In germline, CDR1 is LGHNA, CDR2 YNFKEQ. With 3 bases clipped from V and 4 bases from J, the junction kept 8 bases outside the gene matches. The CDR3 DNA reads TGTGCCAGCAGCCAGCATGGACAGGCGGGCACTGAAGCTTTCTTT. It is translated as CASSQHGQAGTEAFF.

The V and J genes are TRBV6-1 and TRBJ2-7; TRBD1 might be the D (5 bases). Germline lookup yields CDR1 MNHNS and CDR2 SASEGT. CDR3 length: 15 residues. Trimming removed 2 bases from V and 2 bases from J, with 13 bases in between. CDR3 sequence reads: CASSELAGITYEQYF. The DNA of the CDR3 is TGTGCCAGCAGTGAACTGGCAGGGATTACCTACGAGCAGTACTTC.

This clone was seen only a few times. The chain links TRBV6-4 to TRBJ2-7; tentatively, D is TRBD1 (6 bases). V was trimmed by 6 bases and J by 0 bases, leaving 12 bases between them. The CDR3 loop spans 14 amino acids. Germline V gene data show CDR1 as MRHNA and CDR2 as SNTAGT. In nucleotides, the CDR3 is TGTGCCAGCAGCCCCGGGACAAGCTCCTACGAGCAGTACTTC. Translating gives CASSPGTSSYEQYF.

Only a few counts were recorded for this clone. The chain joins TRBV6-5 to TRBJ1-1, with D maybe TRBD1 (5 bases). Trimming stripped 6 bases from V and 1 base from J, with 9 bases between. Germline loops: CDR1 MNHEY, CDR2 SVGAGI. This CDR3 spans 13 amino acids. The CDR3 bases are TGTGCCAGCAGCGGACACCAGAACACTGAAGCTTTCTTT. This translates into CASSGHQNTEAFF.

This clone turned up a few times. The CDR3 region has the DNA TGTGCCTGGGCTGGGCAGATCAATGAAAAACTGTTTTTT. Translation: CAWAGQINEKLFF. The chain employs TRBV30 and TRBJ1-4; no definite D call. V lost 5 bases and J lost 5, with 12 bases in between. Germline CDR1 GTSNPN, CDR2 SVGIG (reference sequence). The CDR3 consists of 13 residues.

V and J are TRBV9 and TRBJ2-6; D not resolved. Germline values: CDR1 SGDLS, CDR2 YYNGEE. Trimming pared 3 bases from V and 6 bases from J, leaving 7 bases between. The CDR3 totals 13 residues. CDR3 nucleotides: TGTGCCAGCAGCGCGGTAGTGGCCAACGTCCTGACTTTC. It translates to CASSAVVANVLTF.

This clone occurred a few times. CDR3 loop: CASSEQGATEAFF. CDR3 sequence (DNA): TGTGCCAGCAGTGAACAGGGGGCGACTGAAGCTTTCTTT. The chain employs TRBV6-1 and TRBJ1-1; TRBD1 matches at 8 bases. This CDR3 comprises 13 residues. J lost 5 bases, V lost 2 bases, and 1 base had no gene match. In germline, CDR1 is MNHNS, CDR2 SASEGT.

The chain employs TRBV15 and TRBJ2-3; unclear D gene. Germline values: CDR1 LNHNV, CDR2 YYDKDF (reference sequence). The germline V and J ends were trimmed by 5 bases and 4 bases, with 13 bases remaining between them. The CDR3 has 14 amino acids. CDR3 region: CATSGRVYADTQYF. The CDR3 nucleotides are TGTGCCACCAGCGGTAGAGTATACGCAGATACGCAGTATTTT.

This clone was seen more than once but under ten times. The CDR3 DNA follows: TGTGCCAACTCACAGGGGAACACTGAAGCTTTCTTT. This sequence encodes CANSQGNTEAFF. V usage is TRBV19 and J usage is TRBJ1-1, with D tentatively TRBD1 (6 bases). The CDR3 totals 12 residues. Germline values: CDR1 LNHDA, CDR2 SQIVND (reference sequence). The V end was cut by 10 bases, the J end by 1 base, with 10 bases between.

This clone showed up just a few times. The chain joins TRBV7-9 to TRBJ1-6; D is unclear. The CDR3 contains 15 residues. Germline assignment: CDR1 SEHNR and CDR2 FQNEAQ (reference sequence). Trimming removed 5 bases at V and 8 bases at J, with 16 bases between. CDR3 in DNA: TGTGCCAGCAGCCCCCGCTCTATGTCGGATTCACCCCTCCACTTT. It yields the protein CASSPRSMSDSPLHF. Variable domain in full (rest from reference TRBV7-9 and TRBJ1-6): DTGVSQNPRHKITKRGQNVTFRCDPISEHNRLYWYRQTLGQGPEFLTYFQNEAQLEKSRLLSDRFSAERPKGSFSTLEIQRTEQGDSAMYLCASSPRSMSDSPLHFGNGTRLTVT.

Only a few counts were recorded for this clone. The V and J genes are TRBV5-1 and TRBJ1-6; D uncertain. Trimming cost V 0 bases and J 9 bases, with 7 bases left between them. This CDR3 comprises 13 residues. Germline V lookup: CDR1 SGHRS, CDR2 YFSETQ. The CDR3 sequence: CASSLELASPLHF. DNA of the CDR3: TGCGCCAGCAGCTTGGAGTTGGCTTCACCCCTCCACTTT.

This chain joins TRBV18 and TRBJ2-7; 8 positions agree with TRBD1. Germline lookup yields CDR1 KGHSH and CDR2 LQKENI. The CDR3 loop spans 14 amino acids. V dropped 2 bases and J dropped 6; count of bases not matched to a gene: 6. The CDR3 sequence is CASSPSDRVSEQYF. CDR3 coding DNA: TGTGCCAGCTCACCATCGGACAGGGTATCCGAGCAGTACTTC.

The chain is built from TRBV19 and TRBJ2-6; no clear D gene. Trimming pared 8 bases from V and 1 base from J, leaving 9 bases between. CDR3 length: 14 residues. Germline CDR1 and CDR2: LNHDA and SQIVND (reference sequence). The CDR3 reads CASCGPSGANVLTF. The DNA of the CDR3 is TGTGCCAGTTGCGGCCCGTCTGGGGCCAACGTCCTGACTTTC.

The chain has TRBV9 and TRBJ1-3, with a tentative D call TRBD1 (5 bases). Trimming removed 4 bases from V and 0 bases from J, with 11 bases in between. Germline V gene sequence: CDR1 SGDLS, CDR2 YYNGEE. This CDR3 contains 15 residues. The CDR3 loop reads CASSPGDFSGNTIYF. The CDR3 DNA reads as TGTGCCAGCAGCCCGGGGGACTTCTCTGGAAACACCATATATTTT. Drawing the rest from reference TRBV9 and TRBJ1-3, the complete variable domain is DSGVTQTPKHLITATGQRVTLRCSPRSGDLSVYWYQQSLDQGLQFLIQYYNGEERAKGNILERFSAQQFPDLHSELNLSSLELGDSALYFCASSPGDFSGNTIYFGEGSWLTVV.

This clone was picked up a small number of times. The CDR3 here is CASSLWSGHYEQYF. The CDR3 nucleotides are TGCGCCAGCAGCTTGTGGTCAGGGCACTACGAGCAGTACTTC. V usage is TRBV5-1 and J usage is TRBJ2-7, with TRBD1 as a possible D gene (5 bases). This CDR3 region has 14 residues. Germline values: CDR1 SGHRS, CDR2 YFSETQ. The V end lost 1 base, the J end lost 3 bases, and 11 bases lay between the germline ends.